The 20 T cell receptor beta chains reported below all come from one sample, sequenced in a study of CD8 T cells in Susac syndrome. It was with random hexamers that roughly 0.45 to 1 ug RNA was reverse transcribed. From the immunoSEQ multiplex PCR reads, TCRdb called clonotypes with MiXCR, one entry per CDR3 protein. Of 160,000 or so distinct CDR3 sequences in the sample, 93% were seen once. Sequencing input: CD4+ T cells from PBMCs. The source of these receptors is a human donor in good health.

The CDR3 DNA is TGTGCCAGCAGCCCGACAGGGGGATTAGATACGCAGTATTTT. This gives the protein CASSPTGGLDTQYF. This chain joins TRBV7-3 and TRBJ2-3, with 9 bases lining up with TRBD1. V shed 5 bases and J 5 bases; nucleotides not matched to a gene: 5. The V gene's germline CDR1 is SGHTA and CDR2 FQGTGA. This CDR3 comprises 14 residues.

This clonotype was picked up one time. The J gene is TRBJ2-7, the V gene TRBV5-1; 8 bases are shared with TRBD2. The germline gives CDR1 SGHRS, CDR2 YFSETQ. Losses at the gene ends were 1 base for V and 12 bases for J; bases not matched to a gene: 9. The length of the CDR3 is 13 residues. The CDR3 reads CASSLLAGGDAYF. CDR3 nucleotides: TGCGCCAGCAGCTTGCTAGCGGGCGGAGATGCGTACTTC.

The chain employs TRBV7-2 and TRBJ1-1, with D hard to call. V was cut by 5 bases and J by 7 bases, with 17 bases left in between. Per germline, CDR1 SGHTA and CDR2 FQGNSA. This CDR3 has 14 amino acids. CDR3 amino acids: CASSQKGGALEAFF. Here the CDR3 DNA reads TGTGCCAGCAGCCAAAAAGGAGGTGCACTTGAAGCTTTCTTT.

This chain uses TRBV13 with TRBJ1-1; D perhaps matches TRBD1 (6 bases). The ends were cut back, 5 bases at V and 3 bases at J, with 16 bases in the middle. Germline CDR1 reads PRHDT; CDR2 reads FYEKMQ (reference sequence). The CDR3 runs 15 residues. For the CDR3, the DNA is TGTGCCAGCAGCCTAAAGGGGGGCAGGGACACTGAAGCTTTCTTT. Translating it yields CASSLKGGRDTEAFF.

The DNA for the CDR3 is TGTGCCAGCAGCTTAGTGGGCGGAGACAGACGCGACGAGCAGTACTTC. Its protein product is CASSLVGGDRRDEQYF. The rearrangement joins TRBV7-2 to TRBJ2-7; the D gene is possibly TRBD1 (5 bases). The length of the CDR3 is 16 residues. Germline loops: CDR1 SGHTA, CDR2 FQGNSA. Trimming pared 1 base from V and 5 bases from J, leaving 18 bases between.

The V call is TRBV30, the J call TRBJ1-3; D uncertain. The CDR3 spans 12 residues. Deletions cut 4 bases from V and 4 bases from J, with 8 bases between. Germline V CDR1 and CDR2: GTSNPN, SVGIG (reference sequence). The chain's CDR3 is CAWISDGNTIYF. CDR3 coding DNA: TGTGCCTGGATTTCCGACGGAAACACCATATATTTT.

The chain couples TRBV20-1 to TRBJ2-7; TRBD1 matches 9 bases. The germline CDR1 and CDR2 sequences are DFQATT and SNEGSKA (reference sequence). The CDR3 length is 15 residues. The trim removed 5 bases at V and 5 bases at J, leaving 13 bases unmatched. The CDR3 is CSAVHAGTGSDEQYF. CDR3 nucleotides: TGCAGTGCTGTACATGCCGGGACAGGGTCGGACGAGCAGTACTTC.

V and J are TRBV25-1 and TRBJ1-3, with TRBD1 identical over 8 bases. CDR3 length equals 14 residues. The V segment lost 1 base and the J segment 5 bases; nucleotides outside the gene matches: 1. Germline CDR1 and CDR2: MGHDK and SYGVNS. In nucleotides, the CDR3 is TGTGCCAGCAGTGAATCAGGGGGCAGAAACACCATATATTTT. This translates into CASSESGGRNTIYF.

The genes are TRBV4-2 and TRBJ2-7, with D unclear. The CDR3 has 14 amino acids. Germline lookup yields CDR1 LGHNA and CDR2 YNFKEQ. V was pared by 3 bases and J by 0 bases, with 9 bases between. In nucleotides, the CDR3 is TGTGCCAGCAGCCAGGTTTCGCCCTCCTACGAGCAGTACTTC. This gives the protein CASSQVSPSYEQYF.

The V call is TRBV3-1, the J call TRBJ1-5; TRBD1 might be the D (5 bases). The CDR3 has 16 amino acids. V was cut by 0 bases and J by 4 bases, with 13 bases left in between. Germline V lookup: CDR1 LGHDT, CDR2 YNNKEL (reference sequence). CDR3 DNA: TGTGCCAGCAGCCAAGATGCAAGGGGAGGGAATCAGCCCCAGCATTTT. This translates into CASSQDARGGNQPQHF.

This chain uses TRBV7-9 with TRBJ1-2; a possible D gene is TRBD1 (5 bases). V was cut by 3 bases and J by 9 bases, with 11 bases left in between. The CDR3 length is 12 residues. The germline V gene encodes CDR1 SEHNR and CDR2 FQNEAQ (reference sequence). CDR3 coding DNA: TGTGCCAGCAGCTTTGGGCAGGGCCGCTACACCTTC. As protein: CASSFGQGRYTF.

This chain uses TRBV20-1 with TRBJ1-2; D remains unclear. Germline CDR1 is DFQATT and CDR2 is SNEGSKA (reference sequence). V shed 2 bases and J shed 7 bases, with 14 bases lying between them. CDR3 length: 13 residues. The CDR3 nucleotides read TGCAGTGCTAGACGTCAGGACGCCGGTGGCTACACCTTC. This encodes CSARRQDAGGYTF.

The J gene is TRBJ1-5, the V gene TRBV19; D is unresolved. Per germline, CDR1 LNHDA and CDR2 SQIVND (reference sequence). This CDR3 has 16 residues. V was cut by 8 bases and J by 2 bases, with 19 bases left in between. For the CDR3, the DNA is TGTGCCAGTTCCGGGAGTAGCTCGGGCCGCAATCAGCCCCAGCATTTT. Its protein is CASSGSSSGRNQPQHF.

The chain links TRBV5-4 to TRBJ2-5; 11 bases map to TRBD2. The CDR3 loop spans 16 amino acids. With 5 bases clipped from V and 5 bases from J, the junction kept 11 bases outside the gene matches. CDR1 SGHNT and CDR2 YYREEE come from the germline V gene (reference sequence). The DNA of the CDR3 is TGTGCCAGCAGTGAGGAACTAGCGGGGGCCCAGGAGACCCAGTACTTC. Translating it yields CASSEELAGAQETQYF.

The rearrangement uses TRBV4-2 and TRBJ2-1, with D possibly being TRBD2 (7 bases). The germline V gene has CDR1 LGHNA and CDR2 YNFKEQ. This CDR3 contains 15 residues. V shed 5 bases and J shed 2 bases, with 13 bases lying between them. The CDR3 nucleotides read TGTGCCAGCAGCAAGAGGGGGGGGGCCTACAATGAGCAGTTCTTC. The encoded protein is CASSKRGGAYNEQFF.

This CDR3 is CASSPPGLSSYNEQFF. CDR3 in DNA: TGTGCCAGCTCACCTCCGGGTTTAAGCTCCTACAATGAGCAGTTCTTC. The chain carries TRBV18 and TRBJ2-1; D not resolved. CDR1 and CDR2 (germline): KGHSH, LQKENI. The V and J ends lost 3 bases and 0 bases respectively, with 12 bases between them. The CDR3 is 16 amino acids.

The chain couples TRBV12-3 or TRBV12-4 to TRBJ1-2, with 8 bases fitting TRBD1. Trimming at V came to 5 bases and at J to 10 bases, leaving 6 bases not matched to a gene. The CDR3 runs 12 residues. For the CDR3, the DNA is TGTGCCAGCAGTCATACAGGGGGAGACTACACCTTC. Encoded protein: CASSHTGGDYTF.

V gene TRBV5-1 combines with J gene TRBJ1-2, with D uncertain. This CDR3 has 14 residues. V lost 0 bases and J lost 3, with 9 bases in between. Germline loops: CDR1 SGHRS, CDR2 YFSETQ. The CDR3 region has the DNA TGCGCCAGCAGCTTGGGGATTCTACACTATGGCTACACCTTC. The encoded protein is CASSLGILHYGYTF.

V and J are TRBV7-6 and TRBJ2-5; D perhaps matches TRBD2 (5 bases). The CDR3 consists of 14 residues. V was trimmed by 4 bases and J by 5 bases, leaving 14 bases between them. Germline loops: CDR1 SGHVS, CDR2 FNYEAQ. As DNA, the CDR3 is TGTGCCAGCAGCTCCGGCCCAGCGGCGGAGACCCAGTACTTC. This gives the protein CASSSGPAAETQYF.

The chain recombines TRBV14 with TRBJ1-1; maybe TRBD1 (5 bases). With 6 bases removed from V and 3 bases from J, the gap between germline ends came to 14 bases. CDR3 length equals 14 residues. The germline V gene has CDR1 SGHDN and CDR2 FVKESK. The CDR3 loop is CASSLGLGYTEAFF. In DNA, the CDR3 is TGTGCCAGCAGTCTGGGGCTTGGTTACACTGAAGCTTTCTTT.